The present entry profiles one TCR beta chain with its context. The clone's antigen remains unknown. No clone much larger than this one lies a single base away; base qualities are absent. The data were obtained in a study of shared clonotypes between healthy human individuals (dated by TCRdb to about 2020). General notes on the study: The cohort comprised a couple of women and a few men aged 18 to 49 years. To estimate repertoire size and how much clonotype sharing occurs between individuals, the study deeply sequenced the blood TCR repertoires of several healthy adults. Leukapheresis yielded between about 0.94 and 9 billion PBMCs per donor. To increase sequencing depth and limit assay-specific biases, TCR repertoire library preparation and sequencing were carried out by different laboratories using diverse techniques. Per donor, three plates each were used for CD4 naive and CD4 memory, two for CD8 naive, and one for CD8 memory.

Donors were healthy HIV-negative adults with no recently reported acute infections or vaccinations. Only Caucasian adults living in Nashville, Tennessee, USA were represented among the donors. CD4+ T cells were enriched by magnetic negative selection, after which naive cells were positively selected on CD45RA and the negative fraction was taken as the memory subset. After blood collection by leukapheresis, PBMCs were isolated using Ficoll-Histopaque density gradient centrifugation and then cryopreserved in the vapor phase of liquid nitrogen. Analytical flow cytometry was used to check the purity and quantity of every magnetically sorted T cell population. From each sorted fraction, genomic DNA was isolated and quantified by UV absorbance on a Nanodrop 2000c. Using the deep immunoSEQ assay, multiplex PCR amplified TCR CDR3 regions from genomic DNA. For each cell subset, the extracted genomic DNA was distributed evenly across all wells of several immunoSEQ 96-well plates, and each plate served as one replicate. For sorted subsets, 200 ng of genomic DNA, equivalent to around 29,000 T cell genomes, went into each replicate PCR. Purified libraries were quantified with a Qubit 3.0 fluorometer, sized on a Bioanalyzer 2100, and re-quantified with the KAPA Library Quantification kit. Each immunoSEQ 96-well plate was sequenced on its own single-read 150-cycle Illumina NextSeq 550 flow cell. As for the original processing: Because only junctional sequences without quality scores were contained in the immunoSEQ output, filtering matching that applied to full-length reads could not be performed. Sequences were annotated with PyIR, a Python wrapper for IgBLAST v1.9, and V/J genes and CDR3 were assigned using IMGT germline references. Reads were removed for weak V/J assignments (E-value above 1e-6), missing CDR3, stop codons, out-of-frame junctions, or ambiguous translated residues. V3J clonotypes were defined as sequences sharing the same inferred V gene, J gene, and CDR3 amino acid sequence. The percentage overlap between two repertoires was calculated by dividing the number of shared unique clonotypes by the size of the smaller repertoire. RTK rarefaction, the Chao1 estimator, and Recon v2.1 estimates of unobserved clonotypes were used to assess repertoire richness. Generation probabilities were computed with OLGA for all TCRbeta clonotypes obtained by the gDNA method from a handful of donors. Drawn from immuneACCESS, this table holds only the in-frame rearrangements with V and J called that TCRdb kept. Clones are partly lost; checked studies trace under half to an unresolved V gene and leave the rest unexplained. That table is the source of V, J and clone size, and D and trimming were worked out from the DNA. This sample holds 650,000 to 750,000 clones; roughly 78% were observed only once. The top ten clonotypes cover 1.8% of the sample.

The CDR3 has 14 amino acids, counting the end cysteine and phenylalanine. Just CDR3 DNA is preserved here, 42 bases in frame from base 1. The V end loses 6 bases and the J end loses 2 bases, and a stretch of 14 bases separates them. Via the germline V gene, CDR1 is MDHEN and CDR2 SYDVKM. Points the paper makes about the study in general: Pairwise subsampling led to the expectation that sequencing depth would affect the degree of clonotype sharing among donors. Rarefaction of sorted-subset datasets indicated incomplete sequencing despite the large sequencing depth. Clonotypes shared by all four sorted-subset donors showed higher generation probabilities than non-shared clonotypes. The small number of donors limited the genetic and exposure-history diversity represented. About 5% of naive CD4, 3.5% of naive CD8, 2.3% of memory CD4, and about 0.4% of memory CD8 clonotypes were shared across several donors. Sampling was limited to blood, and TCR repertoires in tissue likely differ from TCR repertoires in blood. Naive subsets generally had larger estimated clonotype richness than memory subsets did.

This receptor chain uses TRBV28 and TRBJ2-7; the best D guess is TRBD1, with 5 bases matching. The sequencing sample was made of memory CD4+ T cells sorted from blood. The intended sense of this specimen's cell subset or site label: CD45RA-negative fraction. The sequence was obtained from a woman aged 30 to 39 in good health. The bases are TGTGCCAGCAGGGTCGACGGACACCCCTACGAGCAGTACTTC. The resulting protein is CASRVDGHPYEQYF.